These T cell receptor beta chains were read from a single sample in a study of shared clonotypes between healthy human individuals. TCRdb's copy holds only in-frame clones and misses some; the assay was immunoSEQ multiplex PCR. The sample includes roughly 2,500,000 clones, 93% of them seen just once. Sequencing was done on a sample of naive CD4+ T cells from PBMCs. Receptor source: a man younger than 35 in good health. Some clones in this sample may be carry-over from other donors' samples. CDR3s include the opening cysteine and the closing phenylalanine or tryptophan. D genes are given only for firm matches.

d_gene: .
v_gene: TRBV7-9
j_gene: TRBJ2-7
CDR3aa: CASSLAPGQVLDEQYF

d_gene: .
v_gene: TRBV27
j_gene: TRBJ2-6
CDR3aa: CASSPPGPIWSANVLTF

d_gene: TRBD2
v_gene: TRBV5-4
j_gene: TRBJ2-1
CDR3aa: CASSLPGLAGVREQFF

d_gene: TRBD2
v_gene: TRBV6-6
j_gene: TRBJ2-5
CDR3aa: CASRTGGGETQYF

d_gene: TRBD1
v_gene: TRBV7-2
j_gene: TRBJ2-7
CDR3aa: CASSFSYTGGSYEQYF

d_gene: .
v_gene: TRBV7-2
j_gene: TRBJ1-4
CDR3aa: CASGPAGEKLFF

d_gene: TRBD2
v_gene: TRBV28
j_gene: TRBJ2-3
CDR3aa: CASRSKYLAGITDTQYF

d_gene: .
v_gene: TRBV28
j_gene: TRBJ1-4
CDR3aa: CASSLRGIGTDEKLFF

d_gene: .
v_gene: TRBV4-3
j_gene: TRBJ2-1
CDR3aa: CASSRTLRASYNEQFF

d_gene: .
v_gene: TRBV10-3
j_gene: TRBJ2-7
CDR3aa: CAISEGGGDPYEQYF

d_gene: TRBD1
v_gene: TRBV2
j_gene: TRBJ1-5
CDR3aa: CASSRTGRPNQPQHF